These T cell receptor beta chains were read from a single sample in a study of T cell responses to AZD1222 COVID-19 vaccine. Data came from immunoSEQ multiplex PCR; TCRdb stores just in-frame clones and leaves some out. The sample holds some 15,000 clones, about 87% seen once. Sequenced material: peripheral blood, taken 28 days after the second AZD1222 dose. The receptors originated from an adult who received the AZD1222 COVID-19 vaccine. Both conserved end residues are part of each CDR3. A D gene is named only where the DNA matches it firmly. Rows may omit the clone size; those that give it use once, few, many or a size class.

TRBJ1-1 - TRBV2 - CASSENGQSNTEAFF TGTGCCAGCAGTGAAAACGGCCAGTCGAACACTGAAGCTTTCTTT
TRBJ1-2 - TRBV6-5 - CASSPPGLANYGYTF TGTGCCAGCAGTCCACCCGGTTTAGCTAACTATGGCTACACCTTC
TRBJ1-5 - TRBV19 - CASGQFLSNQPQHF TGTGCCAGTGGACAGTTTCTAAGCAATCAGCCCCAGCATTTT
TRBJ2-1 TRBD2 TRBV2 - CASTASGGAGEQFF TGTGCCAGCACCGCGAGCGGGGGGGCGGGTGAGCAGTTCTTC
TRBJ2-7 TRBD1 TRBV5-6 - CASSALPYTGQGGYEQYF TGTGCCAGCAGCGCGCTCCCGTATACGGGACAGGGGGGCTACGAGCAGTACTTC
TRBJ1-2 - TRBV5-6 - CASSLARGWDGYTF TGTGCCAGCAGCTTGGCGAGGGGTTGGGATGGCTACACCTTC
TRBJ1-5 TRBD1 TRBV10-3 few CAISESRQGGDQPQHF TGTGCCATCAGTGAGTCGAGACAGGGAGGGGATCAGCCCCAGCATTTT
TRBJ2-7 - TRBV7-6 once CASSLEGEGSYEQYF TGTGCCAGCAGCTTAGAGGGGGAGGGCAGCTACGAGCAGTACTTC
TRBJ2-7 - TRBV2 - CASRRDLLVYEQYF TGTGCCAGCAGGCGGGACTTACTTGTCTACGAGCAGTACTTC
TRBJ2-7 - TRBV15 - CATSRDPGHLYEQYF TGTGCCACCAGCAGAGATCCAGGACACCTTTACGAGCAGTACTTC
TRBJ1-3 TRBD1 TRBV11-2 once CASSFGQGAFTIYF TGTGCCAGCAGCTTCGGACAGGGGGCCTTCACCATATATTTT
TRBJ1-5 - TRBV5-1 - CASSLTGFEQPQHF TGCGCCAGCAGCTTGACAGGGTTTGAGCAGCCCCAGCATTTT
TRBJ2-2 - TRBV5-1 - CASSLARGRGTGELFF TGCGCCAGCAGCTTGGCCCGGGGGCGCGGCACCGGGGAGCTGTTTTTT
TRBJ2-7 - TRBV3-1/TRBV3-2 - CASSQVSYEQYF TGTGCCAGCAGCCAAGTTTCCTACGAGCAGTACTTC
TRBJ2-3 TRBD2 TRBV15 - CATSRGREGTDTQYF TGTGCCACCAGCAGAGGGCGGGAGGGCACAGATACGCAGTATTTT
TRBJ1-2 - TRBV28 - CASGTDRGANYGYTF TGTGCCAGCGGTACTGACCGGGGAGCTAACTATGGCTACACCTTC
TRBJ2-7 - TRBV9 - CASSPNAYEQYF TGTGCCAGCAGCCCAAATGCCTACGAGCAGTACTTC
TRBJ2-7 - TRBV28 - CASSPTGLHYYEQYF TGTGCCAGCAGTCCGACGGGACTTCATTACTACGAGCAGTACTTC
TRBJ2-3 TRBD2 TRBV3-1/TRBV3-2 - CASSSPGLAGEDTQYF TGTGCCAGCAGCTCACCGGGACTAGCGGGAGAAGATACGCAGTATTTT
TRBJ2-7 - TRBV28 - CASTGGPSYEQYF TGTGCCAGCACGGGCGGGCCTTCCTACGAGCAGTACTTC
TRBJ2-5 - TRBV7-7 - CASSLAAGETQYF TGTGCTAGCAGCTTAGCTGCAGGGGAGACCCAGTACTTC
TRBJ2-1 TRBD1 TRBV18 - CASSPRQGVKSYNEQFF TGTGCCAGCTCACCGCGACAGGGAGTTAAGTCCTACAATGAGCAGTTCTTC
TRBJ1-2 - TRBV2 - CASKRRSDGYTF TGTGCCAGCAAGAGGAGGTCGGATGGCTACACCTTC
TRBJ1-4 - TRBV12-3/TRBV12-4 - CASSAHINEKLFF TGTGCCAGCAGTGCGCACATTAATGAAAAACTGTTTTTT
TRBJ1-5 - TRBV19 - CASSDDSYQPQHF TGTGCCAGTAGCGACGACAGCTATCAGCCCCAGCATTTT
TRBJ2-2 - TRBV5-1 - CASNPSTGTNTGELFF TGCGCCAGCAACCCCTCGACAGGCACGAACACCGGGGAGCTGTTTTTT
TRBJ2-7 - TRBV28 - CASSHAGEQYF TGTGCCAGCAGCCACGCCGGCGAGCAGTACTTC
TRBJ2-1 - TRBV20-1 - CSADRSNEQFF TGCAGTGCTGACCGGAGCAATGAGCAGTTCTTC
TRBJ2-3 TRBD2 TRBV28 - CASSFSGGTDTQYF TGTGCCAGCAGTTTTAGCGGGGGCACAGATACGCAGTATTTT
TRBJ2-6 - TRBV7-2 - CASSLQGGSGANVLTF TGTGCCAGCAGCTTACAGGGGGGCTCTGGGGCCAACGTCCTGACTTTC
TRBJ2-1 - TRBV7-3 - CARFMGASYNEQFF TGTGCCAGATTCATGGGGGCCTCCTACAATGAGCAGTTCTTC
TRBJ2-2 TRBD1 TRBV19 - CASRDRGDAHNTGELFF TGTGCCAGTAGGGACAGGGGGGATGCCCACAACACCGGGGAGCTGTTTTTT
TRBJ1-5 - TRBV30 - CACDTFSNQPQHF TGTGCCTGCGATACTTTTAGCAATCAGCCCCAGCATTTT
TRBJ2-7 - TRBV19 once CASSGAGRSEQYF TGTGCCAGTTCCGGGGCAGGGCGGAGCGAGCAGTACTTC
TRBJ1-5 - TRBV7-8 once CASSLLPGEQNQPQHF TGTGCCAGCAGCTTACTGCCAGGGGAACAGAATCAGCCCCAGCATTTT
TRBJ2-7 - TRBV7-2 - CASSPGTGPYEQYF TGTGCCAGCAGTCCAGGGACTGGTCCCTACGAGCAGTACTTC
TRBJ1-1 - TRBV12-3/TRBV12-4 - CASSFPGVGAFF TGTGCCAGCAGTTTTCCAGGGGTTGGAGCTTTCTTT
TRBJ1-5 TRBD1 TRBV6-2/TRBV6-3 - CASSTDRGRLSNQPQHF TGTGCCAGCAGTACCGACAGGGGGCGGCTTAGCAATCAGCCCCAGCATTTT
TRBJ1-1 - TRBV7-3 - CASSLSGTGTEAFF TGTGCCAGCAGCTTATCAGGGACGGGGACTGAAGCTTTCTTT
TRBJ1-1 - TRBV6-2/TRBV6-3 few CASTPTPTGLNTEAFF TGTGCCAGCACCCCAACCCCGACCGGATTGAACACTGAAGCTTTCTTT
TRBJ2-1 TRBD2 TRBV9 - CASSFRAGGPGNEQFF TGTGCCAGCAGCTTCCGAGCGGGAGGGCCGGGGAATGAGCAGTTCTTC
TRBJ1-5 - TRBV7-2 once CASSPTGGNQPQHF TGTGCCAGCAGCCCCACGGGGGGCAATCAGCCCCAGCATTTT
TRBJ2-2 - TRBV28 - CASYRVRGANTGELFF TGTGCCAGCTACAGGGTCCGCGGGGCGAACACCGGGGAGCTGTTTTTT